This is a list of T cell receptor beta chains from one sample in a study of blood T cell repertoires in COVID-19. Measured with immunoSEQ multiplex PCR; TCRdb has only the in-frame clones, and not every one. The repertoire holds roughly 100,000 clones, 78% seen once, with around 9.8% in the top ten. The sample comprised peripheral blood. The receptors were sampled from a man between 60 and 75 years old with active or convalescent COVID-19. CDR3s include the opening cysteine and the closing phenylalanine or tryptophan. The D gene is left open where the match is weak. Not all rows give a size; the values are once, few, many and, for expanded clones, a class.

size	D	V	J	CDR3	DNA
-	-	TRBV6-5	TRBJ1-5	CASSYSEGYQPQHF	TGTGCCAGCAGTTACTCGGAGGGTTATCAGCCCCAGCATTTT
few	TRBD1	TRBV5-1	TRBJ1-6	CASSKYDRDSSPLHF	TGCGCCAGCAGCAAATACGACAGGGATAGCTCACCCCTCCACTTT
once	TRBD1	TRBV28	TRBJ1-1	CASSLTGGGTEAFF	TGTGCCAGCAGTTTAACAGGGGGAGGTACTGAAGCTTTCTTT
-	-	TRBV6-5	TRBJ1-2	CASSPGVGVGGYTF	TGTGCCAGCAGCCCGGGGGTAGGGGTCGGTGGCTACACCTTC
-	-	TRBV3-1/TRBV3-2	TRBJ1-4	CASSRTGSTYEKLFF	TGTGCCAGCAGTCGAACAGGGTCAACTTATGAAAAACTGTTTTTT
-	-	TRBV28	TRBJ1-1	CASSLGYRNTEAFF	TGTGCCAGCAGTTTAGGGTACAGGAACACTGAAGCTTTCTTT
-	TRBD1	TRBV5-1	TRBJ1-2	CASSSSGTGGGGYTF	TGCGCCAGCAGCTCATCCGGGACAGGGGGCGGAGGCTACACCTTC
-	-	TRBV18	TRBJ2-5	CASSPGSLQETQYF	TGTGCCAGCTCCCCGGGGAGCTTACAAGAGACCCAGTACTTC
-	-	TRBV18	TRBJ1-2	CASSTNRDNYGYTF	TGTGCCAGCTCAACCAACAGGGACAACTATGGCTACACCTTC
-	-	TRBV30	TRBJ1-1	CAWSLGRGTEAFF	TGTGCCTGGAGTCTTGGGCGGGGGACTGAAGCTTTCTTT
few	TRBD1	TRBV7-9	TRBJ2-7	CASSPGAGTGSYEQYF	TGTGCCAGCAGCCCGGGGGCCGGGACAGGGTCCTACGAGCAGTACTTC
-	TRBD1	TRBV5-1	TRBJ2-3	CASSAYRGADTQYF	TGCGCCAGCAGCGCCTACAGGGGAGCAGATACGCAGTATTTT
-	TRBD1	TRBV29-1	TRBJ2-7	CSVGTGERGYEQYF	TGCAGCGTTGGGACAGGGGAAAGAGGTTACGAGCAGTACTTC
-	TRBD1	TRBV9	TRBJ2-3	CASSAGLNRGDTDTQYF	TGTGCCAGCAGCGCGGGATTGAACAGGGGCGACACAGATACGCAGTATTTT
few	-	TRBV6-1	TRBJ1-1	CASSEQPVLITEAFF	TGTGCCAGCAGTGAACAACCGGTATTGATCACTGAAGCTTTCTTT
many	-	TRBV5-6	TRBJ2-7	CASSSTYEQYF	TGTGCCAGCAGCTCAACCTACGAGCAGTACTTC
many	TRBD2	TRBV6-2/TRBV6-3	TRBJ2-1	CASSRSGNAQFF	TGTGCCAGCAGTCGTAGCGGGAACGCGCAGTTCTTC
once	-	TRBV2	TRBJ1-3	CASGGSGNTIYF	TGTGCCAGCGGGGGGAGTGGAAACACCATATATTTT
-	-	TRBV11-2	TRBJ1-1	CASSLEPGQNTEAFF	TGTGCCAGCAGCTTAGAACCTGGACAGAACACTGAAGCTTTCTTT
-	TRBD1	TRBV28	TRBJ1-2	CASSLPGGSGYTF	TGTGCCAGCAGTTTACCAGGGGGCTCTGGCTACACCTTC
-	TRBD1	TRBV29-1	TRBJ1-1	CSVEALSLSQGAYTEAFF	TGCAGCGTTGAAGCCTTATCCCTTTCACAGGGGGCGTACACTGAAGCTTTCTTT
-	-	TRBV28	TRBJ1-2	CASSFDRGYYGYTF	TGTGCCAGCAGTTTTGATCGGGGGTACTATGGCTACACCTTC
-	TRBD2	TRBV28	TRBJ2-3	CASSLGGGTQYF	TGTGCCAGCAGCCTGGGGGGGGGTACGCAGTATTTT
once	TRBD1	TRBV7-9	TRBJ1-1	CASSPGTGFMNTEAFF	TGTGCCAGCAGCCCCGGGACAGGGTTCATGAACACTGAAGCTTTCTTT
-	TRBD2	TRBV7-9	TRBJ2-1	CASSSGTSPYNEQFF	TGTGCCAGCAGCTCCGGGACTAGTCCCTACAATGAGCAGTTCTTC
few	TRBD1	TRBV7-8	TRBJ1-2	CASSLGAGGVGYTF	TGTGCCAGCAGCTTAGGTGCAGGGGGCGTAGGCTACACCTTC
-	TRBD1	TRBV27	TRBJ2-7	CASIDSRTGPYEQYF	TGTGCCAGCATCGACTCCAGGACAGGCCCCTACGAGCAGTACTTC
-	TRBD1	TRBV10-3	TRBJ1-2	CAISDQEGQGLGYTF	TGTGCCATCAGCGATCAAGAGGGACAGGGTCTAGGCTACACCTTC
-	TRBD2	TRBV5-1	TRBJ2-1	CASSLASGRDAYNEQFF	TGCGCCAGCAGCTTGGCTAGCGGGAGGGACGCCTACAATGAGCAGTTCTTC
-	-	TRBV3-1/TRBV3-2	TRBJ1-6	CASSPGGVDNSPLHF	TGTGCCAGCAGCCCCGGGGGGGTCGATAATTCACCCCTCCACTTT
-	-	TRBV6-5	TRBJ2-3	CASSTTLRDTQYF	TGTGCCAGCAGTACCACCCTGCGAGATACGCAGTATTTT
-	TRBD1	TRBV6-2/TRBV6-3	TRBJ1-2	CASSYSRGRGYGYTF	TGTGCCAGCAGTTACTCTAGGGGGCGCGGCTATGGCTACACCTTC
few	TRBD1	TRBV5-6	TRBJ1-5	CASSFAGGSHQPQHF	TGTGCCAGCAGCTTCGCAGGGGGATCGCATCAGCCCCAGCATTTT
-	-	TRBV5-1	TRBJ2-5	CASSSTHQETQYF	TGCGCCAGCAGCTCTACTCACCAAGAGACCCAGTACTTC
-	TRBD1	TRBV10-3	TRBJ2-1	CAIRKQGDSRYNEQFF	TGTGCCATCAGGAAACAGGGGGACTCCCGCTACAATGAGCAGTTCTTC
-	-	TRBV18	TRBJ2-6	CASSPIPGANVLTF	TGTGCCAGCTCACCCATCCCCGGGGCCAACGTCCTGACTTTC
-	TRBD1	TRBV28	TRBJ1-2	CASRGTGDNYGYTF	TGTGCCAGCAGGGGGACAGGGGACAACTATGGCTACACCTTC
-	-	TRBV28	TRBJ2-7	CASSNLAIHEQYF	TGTGCCAGCAGTAATCTGGCCATCCACGAGCAGTACTTC
-	-	TRBV5-4	TRBJ2-1	CASSLEGKTDEQFF	TGTGCCAGCAGCTTGGAGGGGAAAACGGATGAGCAGTTCTTC